This is a list of T cell receptor beta chains from one sample in a study of control samples from healthy donors and cancer patients. Clones were read by immunoSEQ multiplex PCR, and TCRdb kept only the in-frame ones, dropping some. The data contain about 100,000 clones, around 81% of them singletons. Sequences were obtained from blood. These receptors all stem from a man aged 30-40 years in good health. Both conserved end residues are part of each CDR3. Fields, in order: D gene, clone size, V gene, J gene, CDR3 protein, CDR3 DNA. D genes are given only for firm matches. Clone size, where shown, is once, few, many, or a class for clones that have expanded.

d_gene: NA; abundance: NA; v_gene: TRBV18; j_gene: TRBJ1-3; CDR3aa: CASSPGQRDFSGNTIYF; CDR3nt: TGTGCCAGCTCACCTGGACAGAGAGACTTCTCTGGAAACACCATATATTTT
d_gene: NA; abundance: NA; v_gene: TRBV30; j_gene: TRBJ1-4; CDR3aa: CAWSVRGSATNEKLFF; CDR3nt: TGTGCCTGGAGTGTACGAGGGTCGGCAACTAATGAAAAACTGTTTTTT
d_gene: NA; abundance: once; v_gene: TRBV28; j_gene: TRBJ2-7; CDR3aa: CASSFSISYEQYF; CDR3nt: TGTGCCAGCAGTTTTTCGATCTCCTACGAGCAGTACTTC
d_gene: NA; abundance: NA; v_gene: TRBV10-3; j_gene: TRBJ2-7; CDR3aa: CAISEQGNYEQYF; CDR3nt: TGTGCCATCAGTGAACAGGGAAACTACGAGCAGTACTTC
d_gene: NA; abundance: once; v_gene: TRBV6-1; j_gene: TRBJ2-7; CDR3aa: CASSEGPKQYF; CDR3nt: TGTGCCAGCAGTGAGGGACCCAAGCAGTACTTC
d_gene: NA; abundance: once; v_gene: TRBV6-6; j_gene: TRBJ2-4; CDR3aa: CASRGLEAKNIQYF; CDR3nt: TGTGCCAGCAGGGGGCTCGAGGCCAAAAACATTCAGTACTTC
d_gene: NA; abundance: NA; v_gene: TRBV30; j_gene: TRBJ2-7; CDR3aa: CAWRRLRSGEQYF; CDR3nt: TGTGCCTGGAGGAGGCTTCGATCGGGCGAGCAGTACTTC
d_gene: TRBD1; abundance: NA; v_gene: TRBV27; j_gene: TRBJ1-1; CDR3aa: CASSPDRGRGTEAFF; CDR3nt: TGTGCCAGCAGTCCGGACAGGGGTAGAGGCACTGAAGCTTTCTTT
d_gene: NA; abundance: NA; v_gene: TRBV11-3; j_gene: TRBJ2-1; CDR3aa: CASSLSALYNEQFF; CDR3nt: TGTGCCAGCAGCTTATCTGCGCTGTACAATGAGCAGTTCTTC
d_gene: TRBD1; abundance: few; v_gene: TRBV6-1; j_gene: TRBJ2-2; CDR3aa: CASSEATGAGELFF; CDR3nt: TGTGCCAGCAGTGAAGCGACAGGGGCCGGGGAGCTGTTTTTT
d_gene: NA; abundance: once; v_gene: TRBV6-5; j_gene: TRBJ1-2; CDR3aa: CASSPGHGWSYTF; CDR3nt: TGTGCCAGCAGTCCGGGCCACGGCTGGAGCTACACCTTC
d_gene: TRBD1; abundance: NA; v_gene: TRBV2; j_gene: TRBJ2-1; CDR3aa: CASNKDRGPRQFF; CDR3nt: TGTGCCAGCAATAAGGACAGGGGGCCTCGGCAGTTCTTC
d_gene: NA; abundance: once; v_gene: TRBV5-1; j_gene: TRBJ1-6; CDR3aa: CASSLAGPSANSPLHF; CDR3nt: TGCGCCAGCAGCTTGGCGGGACCCTCGGCGAATTCACCCCTCCACTTT
d_gene: NA; abundance: NA; v_gene: TRBV19; j_gene: TRBJ1-3; CDR3aa: CASTTGASGNTIYF; CDR3nt: TGTGCCAGTACCACGGGGGCCTCTGGAAACACCATATATTTT
d_gene: TRBD1; abundance: NA; v_gene: TRBV6-5; j_gene: TRBJ1-5; CDR3aa: CASIRDRDSNQPQHF; CDR3nt: TGTGCCAGCATCCGGGACAGGGACAGCAATCAGCCCCAGCATTTT
d_gene: NA; abundance: few; v_gene: TRBV6-5; j_gene: TRBJ1-1; CDR3aa: CASSYDYQGSEAFF; CDR3nt: TGTGCCAGCAGTTACGATTATCAGGGGTCTGAAGCTTTCTTT
d_gene: NA; abundance: NA; v_gene: TRBV19; j_gene: TRBJ1-4; CDR3aa: CASSESTNEKLFF; CDR3nt: TGTGCCAGTAGTGAGTCAACTAATGAAAAACTGTTTTTT
d_gene: NA; abundance: NA; v_gene: TRBV12-3/TRBV12-4; j_gene: TRBJ1-4; CDR3aa: CASRQGFEKLFF; CDR3nt: TGTGCCAGCAGGCAGGGTTTCGAAAAACTGTTTTTT
d_gene: NA; abundance: NA; v_gene: TRBV6-5; j_gene: TRBJ2-4; CDR3aa: CASSTRIAKNIQYF; CDR3nt: TGTGCCAGCAGTACCCGGATAGCCAAAAACATTCAGTACTTC
d_gene: TRBD1; abundance: few; v_gene: TRBV2; j_gene: TRBJ1-4; CDR3aa: CASSLDRGGEKLFF; CDR3nt: TGTGCCAGCAGCCTCGACAGGGGGGGCGAAAAACTGTTTTTT
d_gene: NA; abundance: few; v_gene: TRBV7-5; j_gene: TRBJ2-2; CDR3aa: CVRSLEFPTSNTGELFF; CDR3nt: TGTGTCAGAAGCTTAGAGTTCCCAACCTCGAACACCGGGGAGCTGTTTTTT
d_gene: NA; abundance: NA; v_gene: TRBV10-3; j_gene: TRBJ1-5; CDR3aa: CAIGTNQPQHF; CDR3nt: TGTGCCATCGGGACCAATCAGCCCCAGCATTTT
d_gene: TRBD1; abundance: many; v_gene: TRBV6-5; j_gene: TRBJ1-6; CDR3aa: CASTETGGRSPLHF; CDR3nt: TGTGCCAGCACCGAGACAGGGGGAAGGTCACCCCTCCACTTT
d_gene: TRBD2; abundance: few; v_gene: TRBV29-1; j_gene: TRBJ2-3; CDR3aa: CSVSPSGGASIGTDTQYF; CDR3nt: TGCAGCGTGTCCCCCAGCGGGGGGGCCTCTATTGGGACAGATACGCAGTATTTT
d_gene: NA; abundance: NA; v_gene: TRBV9; j_gene: TRBJ1-4; CDR3aa: CASSATGLYEKLFF; CDR3nt: TGTGCCAGCAGCGCCACAGGACTCTATGAAAAACTGTTTTTT
d_gene: NA; abundance: NA; v_gene: TRBV9; j_gene: TRBJ1-2; CDR3aa: CASSVATGFSYGYTF; CDR3nt: TGTGCCAGCAGCGTAGCTACAGGGTTTAGCTATGGCTACACCTTC
d_gene: NA; abundance: NA; v_gene: TRBV30; j_gene: TRBJ1-6; CDR3aa: CAWSVRAVRSYNSPLHF; CDR3nt: TGTGCCTGGAGTGTACGGGCAGTCCGCTCCTATAATTCACCCCTCCACTTT
d_gene: NA; abundance: NA; v_gene: TRBV28; j_gene: TRBJ1-1; CDR3aa: CASSVTGTYKNTEAFF; CDR3nt: TGTGCCAGCAGTGTTACCGGGACATACAAGAACACTGAAGCTTTCTTT
d_gene: NA; abundance: many; v_gene: TRBV30; j_gene: TRBJ1-4; CDR3aa: CAWSFGALDGKKLFF; CDR3nt: TGTGCCTGGAGTTTCGGGGCCCTTGATGGAAAAAAACTGTTTTTT
d_gene: TRBD1; abundance: NA; v_gene: TRBV28; j_gene: TRBJ1-5; CDR3aa: CASSRTGVGQPQHF; CDR3nt: TGTGCCAGCAGCAGGACAGGGGTCGGGCAGCCCCAGCATTTT
d_gene: TRBD1; abundance: NA; v_gene: TRBV7-6; j_gene: TRBJ2-5; CDR3aa: CASSQNTGGGETQYF; CDR3nt: TGTGCCAGCAGCCAGAACACAGGGGGCGGGGAGACCCAGTACTTC
d_gene: NA; abundance: NA; v_gene: TRBV12-3/TRBV12-4; j_gene: TRBJ2-2; CDR3aa: CASSSSFIGELFF; CDR3nt: TGTGCCAGCTCTTCGAGTTTTATCGGGGAGCTGTTTTTT
d_gene: NA; abundance: NA; v_gene: TRBV10-3; j_gene: TRBJ1-1; CDR3aa: CAISINEETEAFF; CDR3nt: TGTGCCATCAGTATAAACGAGGAAACTGAAGCTTTCTTT
d_gene: NA; abundance: NA; v_gene: TRBV14; j_gene: TRBJ2-2; CDR3aa: CASSQAGDHGELFF; CDR3nt: TGTGCCAGCAGCCAAGCCGGGGATCATGGGGAGCTGTTTTTT
d_gene: NA; abundance: NA; v_gene: TRBV30; j_gene: TRBJ1-6; CDR3aa: CAWSSPPGPYSPLHF; CDR3nt: TGTGCCTGGAGTTCCCCGCCCGGGCCCTATTCACCCCTCCACTTT
d_gene: NA; abundance: NA; v_gene: TRBV30; j_gene: TRBJ1-3; CDR3aa: CAWSENRFSGNTIYF; CDR3nt: TGTGCCTGGAGTGAGAACAGGTTCTCTGGAAACACCATATATTTT
d_gene: NA; abundance: NA; v_gene: TRBV30; j_gene: TRBJ1-3; CDR3aa: CAWRRLAHSGNTIYF; CDR3nt: TGTGCCTGGAGGAGGTTGGCTCACTCTGGAAACACCATATATTTT
d_gene: TRBD2; abundance: NA; v_gene: TRBV11-2; j_gene: TRBJ2-1; CDR3aa: CASSPWTSGGNEQFF; CDR3nt: TGTGCCAGCAGCCCTTGGACTAGCGGGGGGAATGAGCAGTTCTTC
d_gene: NA; abundance: NA; v_gene: TRBV27; j_gene: TRBJ2-5; CDR3aa: CASRYGEETQYF; CDR3nt: TGTGCCAGCCGGTACGGCGAGGAGACCCAGTACTTC
d_gene: NA; abundance: NA; v_gene: TRBV6-2/TRBV6-3; j_gene: TRBJ1-4; CDR3aa: CASSPRSITGHSEKLFF; CDR3nt: TGTGCCAGCAGCCCTAGATCCATAACGGGACACTCTGAAAAACTGTTTTTT
d_gene: NA; abundance: few; v_gene: TRBV12-3/TRBV12-4; j_gene: TRBJ1-4; CDR3aa: CASRGLGGKLFF; CDR3nt: TGTGCCAGCAGAGGACTAGGGGGGAAACTGTTTTTT
d_gene: TRBD1; abundance: NA; v_gene: TRBV27; j_gene: TRBJ2-3; CDR3aa: CASTGQGDWVTQYF; CDR3nt: TGTGCCAGTACGGGACAGGGGGATTGGGTTACGCAGTATTTT
d_gene: NA; abundance: few; v_gene: TRBV19; j_gene: TRBJ1-4; CDR3aa: CASSILGATTNEKLFF; CDR3nt: TGTGCCAGTAGTATACTGGGCGCTACAACTAATGAAAAACTGTTTTTT
d_gene: NA; abundance: NA; v_gene: TRBV5-1; j_gene: TRBJ1-2; CDR3aa: CASSPGARVEGYTF; CDR3nt: TGCGCCAGCAGCCCCGGGGCCAGGGTGGAGGGCTACACCTTC
d_gene: NA; abundance: NA; v_gene: TRBV20-1; j_gene: TRBJ2-5; CDR3aa: CSASLRATGAQYF; CDR3nt: TGCAGTGCTAGTCTCCGGGCCACTGGGGCCCAGTACTTC
d_gene: NA; abundance: NA; v_gene: TRBV5-1; j_gene: TRBJ1-1; CDR3aa: CASSPITRGAGNFF; CDR3nt: TGCGCCAGCAGCCCAATCACGCGGGGGGCGGGCAACTTCTTC
d_gene: TRBD1; abundance: medium-sized; v_gene: TRBV2; j_gene: TRBJ1-5; CDR3aa: CASETGESNQPQHF; CDR3nt: TGTGCCAGCGAGACAGGGGAGAGCAATCAGCCCCAGCATTTT
d_gene: NA; abundance: NA; v_gene: TRBV2; j_gene: TRBJ1-2; CDR3aa: CASTTGQAYGYTF; CDR3nt: TGTGCCAGCACCACTGGGCAGGCCTATGGCTACACCTTC